A selection of T cell receptor beta chains follows, all from one sample in a study of T cell responses to AZD1222 COVID-19 vaccine. Only in-frame clones appear in the TCRdb table, and some are missing; sequencing was by immunoSEQ multiplex PCR. Among tens of thousands of clones listed, about four fifths were seen once. Sequencing used peripheral blood, obtained 28 days after the second AZD1222 dose. All receptors come from an adult who received the AZD1222 COVID-19 vaccine. Each CDR3 is given with its conserved first and last residue. A D gene is named only where the DNA matches it firmly. Clone sizes are given selectively: once, few, many, or a class where the clone is expanded.

j_call clone_size d_call v_call cdr3_nt cdr3_aa
TRBJ1-1 NA NA TRBV7-6 TGTGCCAGCAGCTCCCGGACAGCGAACACTGAAGCTTTCTTT CASSSRTANTEAFF
TRBJ1-1 NA NA TRBV7-9 TGTGCCAGCAGCTTTCGGGGGGGAGACACTGAAGCTTTCTTT CASSFRGGDTEAFF
TRBJ2-1 NA NA TRBV14 TGTGCCAGCAGCCAATTCCGCCATGGGGAGCAGTTCTTC CASSQFRHGEQFF
TRBJ2-1 NA TRBD2 TRBV28 TGTGCCAGCAGTTTCTCCCCTAGCGGGAGGGCCTACAATGAGCAGTTCTTC CASSFSPSGRAYNEQFF
TRBJ1-2 NA NA TRBV19 TGTGCCAGTAGTACCGCGAGTAGGGGGGACAACTATGGCTACACCTTC CASSTASRGDNYGYTF
TRBJ2-7 NA TRBD1 TRBV27 TGTGCCAGCAGGCTGACGGGACAGATCACCTCCTACGAGCAGTACTTC CASRLTGQITSYEQYF
TRBJ1-6 NA TRBD1 TRBV7-2 TGTGCCAGCAGCCTTAACCCCGGGACAGGTTTTTCACCCCTCCACTTT CASSLNPGTGFSPLHF
TRBJ2-1 NA TRBD2 TRBV7-3 TGTGCCAGCAGCTTATGGAGCGGGAGGGGAGGCAATGAGCAGTTCTTC CASSLWSGRGGNEQFF
TRBJ1-1 NA NA TRBV28 TGTGCCAGCAGTACCCAGACCCAGGGGCGGCTATCGGAAGCTTTCTTT CASSTQTQGRLSEAFF
TRBJ1-1 NA TRBD1 TRBV6-5 TGTGCCAGCAGCCCCGGGACAGGGGTTAACACTGAAGCTTTCTTT CASSPGTGVNTEAFF
TRBJ2-4 NA NA TRBV29-1 TGCAGCGTCTACCTACAGTCCAGGGGAGGTAACATTCAGTACTTC CSVYLQSRGGNIQYF
TRBJ2-1 NA NA TRBV12-3/TRBV12-4 TGTGCCAGCAGCGCATCAAAGATTGAGCAGTTCTTC CASSASKIEQFF
TRBJ2-2 NA TRBD1 TRBV2 TGTGCCAGCAGGGGGACAGCGAACACCGGGGAGCTGTTTTTT CASRGTANTGELFF
TRBJ2-1 NA NA TRBV5-1 TGCGCCAGCAGCTTGAGTTCCGGTAACAATGAGCAGTTCTTC CASSLSSGNNEQFF
TRBJ2-5 NA TRBD1 TRBV14 TGTGCCAGCAGCCAAGTAACAGGGGGCCAAGAGACCCAGTACTTC CASSQVTGGQETQYF
TRBJ1-5 NA NA TRBV19 TGTGCCAGTAGTGTCCGAGCAGGGTCGGATCAGCCCCAGCATTTT CASSVRAGSDQPQHF
TRBJ1-6 NA NA TRBV7-9 TGTGCCAGCAGCTTAGAAAGCGGAAATTCACCCCTCCACTTT CASSLESGNSPLHF
TRBJ1-5 few TRBD1 TRBV6-5 TGTGCCAGCAGTTCGACAGGGGTTCAGCCCCAGCATTTT CASSSTGVQPQHF
TRBJ1-2 NA NA TRBV7-9 TGTGCCAGCAGCTTAGATATGGGGTATGGCTACACCTTC CASSLDMGYGYTF
TRBJ1-1 NA NA TRBV7-9 TGTGCCAGCAGCCCCCCCCTCGGGGGCACTGAAGCTTTCTTT CASSPPLGGTEAFF
TRBJ1-5 NA NA TRBV7-2 TGTGCCAGCAGCTTAGACCCAGTAGGTCAGCCCCAGCATTTT CASSLDPVGQPQHF
TRBJ2-2 NA TRBD2 TRBV28 TGTGCCAGCAGCCGCCCTGGGACTAGTGCCTCAGGGGAGCTGTTTTTT CASSRPGTSASGELFF
TRBJ1-3 NA NA TRBV2 TGTGCCAGCTCGGAAATGATAACTATATCTGGAAACACCATATATTTT CASSEMITISGNTIYF
TRBJ1-2 once TRBD1 TRBV6-5 TGTGCCAGCACTACGGACAGGATCTATGGCTACACCTTC CASTTDRIYGYTF
TRBJ2-1 NA TRBD2 TRBV20-1 TGCAGTGCTAGTTTGCTTTGGGGTAGCGGGAGGGGAACCTACAATGAGCAGTTCTTC CSASLLWGSGRGTYNEQFF
TRBJ2-5 NA TRBD2 TRBV27 TGTGCCAGCAGTCCCGGGACTAGCGGGTATTTGCGGGAGACCCAGTACTTC CASSPGTSGYLRETQYF
TRBJ2-7 NA TRBD1 TRBV5-1 TGCGCCAGCAGCTTGGGTAGACAGGGGGTCTACGAGCAGTACTTC CASSLGRQGVYEQYF